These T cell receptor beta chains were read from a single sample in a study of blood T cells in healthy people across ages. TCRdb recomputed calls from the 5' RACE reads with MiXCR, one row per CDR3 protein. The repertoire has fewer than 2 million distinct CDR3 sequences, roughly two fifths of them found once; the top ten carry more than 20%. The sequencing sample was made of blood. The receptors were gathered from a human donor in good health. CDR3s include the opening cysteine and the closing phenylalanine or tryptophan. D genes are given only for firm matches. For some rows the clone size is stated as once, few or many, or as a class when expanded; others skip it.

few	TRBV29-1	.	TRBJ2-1	CSVEGEGETYNEQFF	TGCAGCGTTGAAGGAGAGGGGGAAACCTACAATGAGCAGTTCTTC
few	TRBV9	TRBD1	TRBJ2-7	CASSVGDSPTYEQYF	TGTGCCAGCAGCGTAGGGGACAGCCCAACTTACGAGCAGTACTTC
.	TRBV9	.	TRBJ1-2	CASSVAVKSKGYTF	TGTGCCAGCAGCGTAGCTGTAAAGTCAAAGGGCTACACCTTC
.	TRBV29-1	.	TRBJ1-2	CSVDGGQGYTF	TGCAGCGTTGATGGGGGGCAAGGCTACACCTTT
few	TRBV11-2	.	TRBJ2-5	CASSLVRRSQSAETQYF	TGTGCCAGCAGCTTAGTTCGGAGATCTCAATCGGCAGAGACCCAGTACTTC
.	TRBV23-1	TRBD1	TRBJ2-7	CASSIMDRATPSYNEQYF	TGCGCCAGCAGTATTATGGACAGGGCCACCCCCTCCTACAATGAGCAGTACTTC
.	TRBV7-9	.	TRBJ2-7	CASSLMKGYEQYF	TGTGCCAGCAGCTTAATGAAGGGCTACGAGCAGTACTTC
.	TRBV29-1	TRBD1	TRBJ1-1	CSVQTGGAGTEAFF	TGCAGCGTGCAAACAGGGGGCGCCGGCACTGAAGCTTTCTTT
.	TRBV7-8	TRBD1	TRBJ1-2	CASSSEPTGGVGSGYTF	TGTGCCAGCAGCTCCGAACCAACAGGGGGCGTCGGATCTGGCTACACCTTC
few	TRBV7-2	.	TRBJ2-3	CACSLVPGTTDTQYF	TGTGCCTGCAGCTTAGTTCCGGGGACCACAGATACGCAGTATTTT
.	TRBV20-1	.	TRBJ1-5	CSAREGMRDQPQHF	TGCAGTGCTAGGGAAGGAATGCGGGATCAGCCCCAGCATTTT
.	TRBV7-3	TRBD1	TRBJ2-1	CASSPTGTGIRNEQFF	TGTGCCAGCAGCCCTACCGGGACAGGGATCCGAAATGAGCAGTTCTTC
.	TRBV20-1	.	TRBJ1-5	CSARDWGNQPQHF	TGCAGTGCTAGAGATTGGGGAAATCAGCCCCAGCATTTT
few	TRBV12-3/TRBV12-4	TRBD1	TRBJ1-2	CASSATGGSSYTF	TGTGCCAGCAGTGCGACAGGGGGCAGTTCCTACACCTTC
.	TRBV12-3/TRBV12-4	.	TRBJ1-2	CASSPGPGPYGYTF	TGTGCCAGCAGTCCCGGCCCCGGGCCCTATGGCTACACCTTC
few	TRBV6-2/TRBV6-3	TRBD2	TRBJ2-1	CASSPASGGANEQFF	TGTGCCAGCAGCCCCGCTAGCGGGGGGGCCAATGAGCAGTTCTTC
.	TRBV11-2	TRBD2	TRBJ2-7	CASSLSRGLGVYEQYF	TGTGCCAGCAGCTTAAGCCGAGGACTAGGAGTCTACGAGCAGTACTTC
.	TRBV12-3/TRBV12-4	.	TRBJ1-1	CASSLTLANTEAFF	TGTGCCAGCAGTTTAACACTTGCGAACACTGAAGCTTTCTTT
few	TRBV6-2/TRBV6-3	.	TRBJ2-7	CASSYSELRMSYEQYF	TGTGCCAGCAGTTACTCGGAGCTCCGTATGTCCTACGAGCAGTACTTC
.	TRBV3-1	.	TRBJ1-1	CASSQETTNTEAFF	TGTGCCAGCAGCCAAGAAACCACCAACACTGAAGCTTTCTTT
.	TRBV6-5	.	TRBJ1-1	CASSYWNGNTEAFF	TGTGCCAGCAGTTACTGGAACGGTAACACTGAAGCTTTCTTT
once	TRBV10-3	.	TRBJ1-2	CAIRWADRLHYGYTF	TGTGCCATCAGGTGGGCGGACAGACTTCACTATGGCTACACCTTC
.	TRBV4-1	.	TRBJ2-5	CASSQATGRGLRETQYF	TGCGCCAGCAGCCAAGCGACGGGACGCGGCTTGAGAGAGACCCAGTACTTC
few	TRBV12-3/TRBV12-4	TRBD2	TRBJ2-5	CASSKLAGFAETQYF	TGTGCCAGCAGCAAACTAGCGGGGTTTGCGGAGACCCAGTACTTC
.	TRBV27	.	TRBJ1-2	CASRNREGYTF	TGTGCCAGCAGAAACAGGGAAGGCTACACCTTC
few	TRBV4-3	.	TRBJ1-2	CASSPTATSNYGYTF	TGCGCCAGCAGCCCGACCGCGACATCAAACTATGGCTACACCTTC
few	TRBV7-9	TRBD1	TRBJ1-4	CASSGRQGPNEKLFF	TGTGCCAGCAGCGGAAGACAGGGTCCTAATGAAAAACTGTTTTTT
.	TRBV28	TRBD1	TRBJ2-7	CASSLLDRGSYEQYF	TGTGCCAGCAGTTTATTAGACAGGGGGTCCTACGAGCAGTACTTC
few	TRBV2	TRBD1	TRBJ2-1	CASSEADRGIDEQFF	TGTGCCAGCAGTGAGGCCGACAGGGGAATCGATGAGCAGTTCTTC
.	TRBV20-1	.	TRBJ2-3	CSVLDPSRGGDTQYF	TGCAGTGTCTTAGACCCCTCGCGGGGTGGAGATACGCAGTATTTT
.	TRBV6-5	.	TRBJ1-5	CASQRTASDQPQHF	TGTGCCAGCCAACGGACCGCGTCCGATCAGCCCCAGCATTTT
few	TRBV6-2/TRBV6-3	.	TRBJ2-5	CATNGETQYF	TGTGCCACTAACGGAGAGACCCAGTACTTC
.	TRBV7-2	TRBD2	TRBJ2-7	CASSLVKGTSIEYEQYF	TGTGCCAGCAGCTTAGTCAAGGGGACTAGCATCGAGTACGAGCAGTACTTC
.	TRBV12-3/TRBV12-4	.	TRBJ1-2	CASSTSVYGYTF	TGTGCCAGCAGCACATCGGTCTATGGCTACACCTTC
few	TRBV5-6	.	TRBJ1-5	CASSRGLGHQPQHF	TGTGCCAGCAGCCGCGGATTAGGGCATCAGCCCCAGCATTTT
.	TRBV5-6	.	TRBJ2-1	CASSLGLDAYNEQFF	TGTGCCAGCAGCTTGGGACTAGATGCCTACAATGAGCAGTTCTTC
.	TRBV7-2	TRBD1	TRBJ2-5	CASSSSTQTGDETQYF	TGTGCCAGCAGCTCCTCAACCCAGACAGGGGACGAGACCCAGTACTTC
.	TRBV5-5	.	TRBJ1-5	CASSPTIGINQPQHF	TGTGCCAGCAGCCCCACCATTGGAATTAATCAGCCCCAGCATTTT
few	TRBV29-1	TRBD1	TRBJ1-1	CSVDQGGINTEAFF	TGCAGCGTGGATCAGGGGGGGATTAACACTGAAGCTTTCTTT
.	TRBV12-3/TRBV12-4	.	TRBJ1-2	CASSLDAVGSYGYTF	TGTGCCAGCAGTTTAGATGCGGTGGGGAGCTATGGCTACACCTTC
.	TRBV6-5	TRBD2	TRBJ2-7	CASSRLAASYEQYF	TGTGCCAGCAGTCGACTAGCGGCTTCCTACGAGCAGTACTTC
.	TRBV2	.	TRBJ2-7	CASSDLAETYEQYF	TGTGCCAGCAGTGACCTCGCAGAAACCTACGAGCAGTACTTC
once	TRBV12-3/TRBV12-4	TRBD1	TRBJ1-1	CASRRPDRDAFF	TGTGCCAGCAGGAGGCCGGACAGGGATGCTTTCTTT
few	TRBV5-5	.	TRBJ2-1	CASSPDVEQFF	TGTGCCAGCAGCCCGGATGTTGAGCAGTTCTTC
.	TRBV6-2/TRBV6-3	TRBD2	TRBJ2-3	CASSTTLIGLAASTDTQYF	TGTGCCAGCAGTACGACCCTGATTGGACTAGCGGCTAGCACAGATACGCAGTATTTT
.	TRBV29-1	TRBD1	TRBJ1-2	CSVRTGGYGYTF	TGCAGCGTTAGGACAGGGGGCTATGGCTACACCTTC
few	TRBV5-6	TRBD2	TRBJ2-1	CASSDDPTEREYNEQFF	TGTGCCAGCAGCGACGACCCCACGGAGCGGGAGTACAATGAGCAGTTCTTC
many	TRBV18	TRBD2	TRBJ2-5	CASSSLAGDQETQYF	TGTGCCAGCTCGTCACTAGCGGGGGACCAAGAGACCCAGTACTTC
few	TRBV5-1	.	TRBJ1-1	CASSDTITEAFF	TGCGCCAGCAGTGACACTATCACTGAAGCTTTCTTT